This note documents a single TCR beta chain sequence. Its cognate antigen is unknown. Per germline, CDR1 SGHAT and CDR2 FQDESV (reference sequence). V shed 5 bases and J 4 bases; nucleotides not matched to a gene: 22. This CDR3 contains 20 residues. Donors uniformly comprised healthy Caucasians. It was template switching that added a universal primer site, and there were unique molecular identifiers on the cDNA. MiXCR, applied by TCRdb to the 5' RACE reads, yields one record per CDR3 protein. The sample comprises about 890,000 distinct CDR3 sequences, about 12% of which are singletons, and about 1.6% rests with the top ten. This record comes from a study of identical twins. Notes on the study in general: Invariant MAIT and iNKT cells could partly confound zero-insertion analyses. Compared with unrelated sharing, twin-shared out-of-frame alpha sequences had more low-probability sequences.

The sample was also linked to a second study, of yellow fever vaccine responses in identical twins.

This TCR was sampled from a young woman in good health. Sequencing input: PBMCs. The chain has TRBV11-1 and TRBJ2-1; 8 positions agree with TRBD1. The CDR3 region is CASSLYYTGTGLFEYNEQFF. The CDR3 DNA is TGTGCCAGCAGCCTGTACTATACCGGGACAGGTCTATTTGAGTACAATGAGCAGTTCTTC.